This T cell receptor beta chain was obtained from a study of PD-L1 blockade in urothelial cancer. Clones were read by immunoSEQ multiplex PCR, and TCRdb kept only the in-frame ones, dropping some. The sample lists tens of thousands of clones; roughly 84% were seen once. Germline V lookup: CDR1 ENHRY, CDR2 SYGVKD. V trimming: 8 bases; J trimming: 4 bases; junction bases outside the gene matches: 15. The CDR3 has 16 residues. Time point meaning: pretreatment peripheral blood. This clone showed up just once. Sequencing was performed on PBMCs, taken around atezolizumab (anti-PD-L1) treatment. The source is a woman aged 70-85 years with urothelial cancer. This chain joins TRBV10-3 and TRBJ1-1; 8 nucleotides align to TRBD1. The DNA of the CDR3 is TGTGCCATCCGGAGTGCGACAGGGGAGAAGGTCACTGAAGCTTTCTTT. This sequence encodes CAIRSATGEKVTEAFF.